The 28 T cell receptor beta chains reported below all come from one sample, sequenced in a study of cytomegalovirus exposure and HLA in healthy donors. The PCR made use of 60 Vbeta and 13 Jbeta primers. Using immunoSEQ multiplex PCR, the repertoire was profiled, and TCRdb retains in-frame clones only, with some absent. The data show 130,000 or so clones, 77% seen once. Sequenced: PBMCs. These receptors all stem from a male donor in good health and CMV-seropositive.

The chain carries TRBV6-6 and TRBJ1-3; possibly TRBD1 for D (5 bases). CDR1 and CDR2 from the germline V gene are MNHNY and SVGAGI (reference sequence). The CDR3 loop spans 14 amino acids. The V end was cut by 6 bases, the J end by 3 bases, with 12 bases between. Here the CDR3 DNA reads TGTGCCAGCAGGGTCCAGGGCAGTGGAAACACCATATATTTT. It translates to CASRVQGSGNTIYF.

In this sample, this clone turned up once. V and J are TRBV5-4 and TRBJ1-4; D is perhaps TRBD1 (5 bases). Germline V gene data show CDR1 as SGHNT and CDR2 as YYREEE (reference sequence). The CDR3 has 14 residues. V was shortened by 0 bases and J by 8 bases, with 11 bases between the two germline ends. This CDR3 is CASSLEAGMEKLFF. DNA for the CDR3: TGTGCCAGCAGCTTGGAGGCAGGGATGGAAAAACTGTTTTTT.

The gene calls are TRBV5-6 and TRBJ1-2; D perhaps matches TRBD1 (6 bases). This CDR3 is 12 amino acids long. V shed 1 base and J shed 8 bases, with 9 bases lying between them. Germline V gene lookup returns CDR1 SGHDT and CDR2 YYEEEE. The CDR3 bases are TGTGCCAGCAGCTTGACAGGGCAGGGCTACACCTTC. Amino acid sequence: CASSLTGQGYTF.

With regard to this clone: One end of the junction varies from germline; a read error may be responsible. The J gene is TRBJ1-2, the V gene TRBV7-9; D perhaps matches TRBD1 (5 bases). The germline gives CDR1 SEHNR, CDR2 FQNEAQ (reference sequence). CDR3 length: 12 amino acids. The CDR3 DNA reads TGTTCCAGCAGCAGGGACTTTTATGGCTACACCTTC. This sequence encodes CSSSRDFYGYTF. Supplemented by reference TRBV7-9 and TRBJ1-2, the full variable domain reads DTGVSQNPRHKITKRGQNVTFRCDPISEHNRLYWYRQTLGQGPEFLTYFQNEAQLEKSRLLSDRFSAERPKGSFSTLEIQRTEQGDSAMYLCSSSRDFYGYTFGSGTRLTVV.

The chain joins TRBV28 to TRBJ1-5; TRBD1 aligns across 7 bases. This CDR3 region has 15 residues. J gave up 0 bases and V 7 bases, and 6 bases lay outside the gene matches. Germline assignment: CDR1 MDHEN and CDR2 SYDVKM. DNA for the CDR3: TGTGCCAGCAACTTACAGGGGCTTAGCAATCAGCCCCAGCATTTT. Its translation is CASNLQGLSNQPQHF.

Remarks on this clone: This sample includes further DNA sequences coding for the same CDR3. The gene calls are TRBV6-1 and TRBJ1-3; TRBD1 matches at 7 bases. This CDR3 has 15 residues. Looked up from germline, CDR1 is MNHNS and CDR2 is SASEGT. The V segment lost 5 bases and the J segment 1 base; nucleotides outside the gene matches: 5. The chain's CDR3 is CASSLTGNSGNTIYF. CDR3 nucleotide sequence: TGTGCCAGCAGTTTGACAGGGAATTCTGGAAACACCATATATTTT.

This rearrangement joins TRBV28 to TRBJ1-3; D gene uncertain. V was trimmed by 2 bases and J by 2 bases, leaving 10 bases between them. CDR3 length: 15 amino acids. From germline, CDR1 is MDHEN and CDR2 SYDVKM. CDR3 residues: CASSLPDIAGNTIYF. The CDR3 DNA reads TGTGCCAGCAGTTTACCAGACATAGCTGGAAACACCATATATTTT.

CDR3 DNA: TGTGCCAGTAGCGTCACTCATCAAGAGACCCAGTACTTC. Amino acid sequence: CASSVTHQETQYF. The rearrangement links TRBV19 to TRBJ2-5; D unresolved. The CDR3 extends over 13 amino acids. CDR1 and CDR2 (germline): LNHDA, SQIVND (reference sequence). Trimming left V 6 bases short and J 2 bases short, with 10 bases between.

CDR3 nucleotide sequence: TGTGCCAGCAGCGCGGGGCCGAGAGAGACCCAGTACTTC. Translated, it gives CASSAGPRETQYF. The rearrangement uses TRBV11-1 and TRBJ2-5, with a tentative D call TRBD2 (6 bases). There are 13 residues in the CDR3. CDR1 is SGHAT, CDR2 FQDESV, per germline (reference sequence). Trimming stripped 5 bases from V and 4 bases from J, with 11 bases between.

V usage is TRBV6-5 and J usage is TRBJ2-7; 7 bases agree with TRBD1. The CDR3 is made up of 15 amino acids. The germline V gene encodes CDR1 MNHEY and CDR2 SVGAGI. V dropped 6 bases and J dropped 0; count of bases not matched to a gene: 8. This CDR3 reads CASRTGQASSYEQYF. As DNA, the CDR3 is TGTGCCAGCAGGACCGGACAGGCAAGCTCCTACGAGCAGTACTTC.

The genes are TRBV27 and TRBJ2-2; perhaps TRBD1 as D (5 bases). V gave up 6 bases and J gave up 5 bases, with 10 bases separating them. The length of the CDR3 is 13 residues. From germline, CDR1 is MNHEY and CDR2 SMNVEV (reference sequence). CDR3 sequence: CASRQARTGELFF. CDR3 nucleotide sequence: TGTGCCAGCAGACAGGCGAGGACCGGGGAGCTGTTTTTT.

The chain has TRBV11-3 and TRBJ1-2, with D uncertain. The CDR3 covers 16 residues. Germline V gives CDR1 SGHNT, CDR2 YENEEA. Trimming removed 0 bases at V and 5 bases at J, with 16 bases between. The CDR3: CASSLDSFDKAYGYTF. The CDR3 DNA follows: TGTGCCAGCAGCTTAGATTCTTTTGACAAAGCTTATGGCTACACCTTC. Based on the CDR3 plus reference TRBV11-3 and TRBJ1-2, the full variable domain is EAGVVQSPRYKIIEKKQPVAFWCNPISGHNTLYWYLQNLGQGPELLIRYENEEAVDDSQLPKDRFSAERLKGVDSTLKIQPAELGDSAVYLCASSLDSFDKAYGYTFGSGTRLTVV.

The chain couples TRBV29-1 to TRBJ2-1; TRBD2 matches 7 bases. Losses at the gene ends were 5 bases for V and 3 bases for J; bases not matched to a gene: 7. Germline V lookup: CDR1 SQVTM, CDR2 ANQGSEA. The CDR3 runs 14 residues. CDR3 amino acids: CSVLPTSDYNEQFF. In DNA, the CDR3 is TGCAGCGTTCTCCCCACTAGCGACTACAATGAGCAGTTCTTC.

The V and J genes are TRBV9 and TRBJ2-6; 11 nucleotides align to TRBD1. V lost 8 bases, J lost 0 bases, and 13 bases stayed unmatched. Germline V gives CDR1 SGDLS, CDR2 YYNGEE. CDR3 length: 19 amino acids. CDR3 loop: CASTNLGTGGPSGANVLTF. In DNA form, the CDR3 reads TGTGCCAGTACAAACTTAGGGACAGGGGGACCCTCTGGGGCCAACGTCCTGACTTTC.

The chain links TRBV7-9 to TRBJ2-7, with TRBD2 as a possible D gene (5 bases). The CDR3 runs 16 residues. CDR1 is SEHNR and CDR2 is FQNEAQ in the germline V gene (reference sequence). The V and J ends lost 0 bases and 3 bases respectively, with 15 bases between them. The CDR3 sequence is CASSLARAGENYEQYF. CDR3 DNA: TGTGCCAGCAGCTTAGCGCGGGCAGGAGAGAACTACGAGCAGTACTTC.

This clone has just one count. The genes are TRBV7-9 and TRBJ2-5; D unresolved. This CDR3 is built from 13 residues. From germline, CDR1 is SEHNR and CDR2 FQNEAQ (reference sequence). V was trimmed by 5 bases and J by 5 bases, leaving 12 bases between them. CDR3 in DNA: TGTGCCAGCAGCGGTGGAGTTCACGAGACCCAGTACTTC. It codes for CASSGGVHETQYF.

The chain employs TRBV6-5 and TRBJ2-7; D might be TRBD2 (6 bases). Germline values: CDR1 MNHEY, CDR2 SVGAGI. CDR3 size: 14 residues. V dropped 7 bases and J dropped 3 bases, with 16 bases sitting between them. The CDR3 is CASTSPGRLYEQYF. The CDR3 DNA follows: TGTGCCAGCACCTCCCCAGGGAGGCTCTACGAGCAGTACTTC.

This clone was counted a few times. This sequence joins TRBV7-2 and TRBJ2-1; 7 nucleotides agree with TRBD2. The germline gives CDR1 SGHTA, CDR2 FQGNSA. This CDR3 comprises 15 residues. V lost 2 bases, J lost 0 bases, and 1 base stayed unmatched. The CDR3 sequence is CASSLREASYNEQFF. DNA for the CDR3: TGTGCCAGCAGCTTACGGGAGGCCTCCTACAATGAGCAGTTCTTC.

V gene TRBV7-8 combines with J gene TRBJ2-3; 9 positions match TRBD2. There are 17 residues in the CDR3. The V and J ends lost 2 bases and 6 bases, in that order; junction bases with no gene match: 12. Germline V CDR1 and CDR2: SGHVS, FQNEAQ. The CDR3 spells CASSLKGSSGSSDTQYF. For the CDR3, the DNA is TGTGCCAGCAGCTTAAAGGGAAGTAGCGGGAGTTCGGATACGCAGTATTTT.

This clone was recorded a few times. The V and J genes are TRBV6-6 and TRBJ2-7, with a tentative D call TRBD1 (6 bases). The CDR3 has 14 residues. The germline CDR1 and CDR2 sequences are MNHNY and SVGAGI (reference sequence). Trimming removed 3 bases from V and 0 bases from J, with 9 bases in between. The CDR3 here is CASSYRDNSYEQYF. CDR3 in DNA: TGTGCCAGCAGTTATAGGGACAACTCCTACGAGCAGTACTTC.

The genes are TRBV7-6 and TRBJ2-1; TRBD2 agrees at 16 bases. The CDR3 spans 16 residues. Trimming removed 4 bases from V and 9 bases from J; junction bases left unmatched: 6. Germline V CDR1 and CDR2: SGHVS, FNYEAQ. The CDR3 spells CASSSGTSGGASEQFF. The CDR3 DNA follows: TGTGCCAGCAGCTCGGGGACTAGCGGGGGGGCGAGTGAGCAGTTCTTC.

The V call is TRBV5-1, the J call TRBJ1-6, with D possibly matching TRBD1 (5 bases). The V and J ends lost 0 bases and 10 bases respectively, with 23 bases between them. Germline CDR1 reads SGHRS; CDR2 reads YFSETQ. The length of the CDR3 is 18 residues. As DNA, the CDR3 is TGCGCCAGCAGCTTGGTGGCAGGGTCATCGATGGGGCCCTCACCCCTCCACTTT. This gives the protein CASSLVAGSSMGPSPLHF.

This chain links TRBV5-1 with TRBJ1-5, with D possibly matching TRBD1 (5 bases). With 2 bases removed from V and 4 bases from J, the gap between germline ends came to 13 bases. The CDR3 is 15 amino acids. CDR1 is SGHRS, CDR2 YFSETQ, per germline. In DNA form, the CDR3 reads TGCGCCAGCAGCTTTGGAGGGGATTTTAATCAGCCCCAGCATTTT. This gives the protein CASSFGGDFNQPQHF.

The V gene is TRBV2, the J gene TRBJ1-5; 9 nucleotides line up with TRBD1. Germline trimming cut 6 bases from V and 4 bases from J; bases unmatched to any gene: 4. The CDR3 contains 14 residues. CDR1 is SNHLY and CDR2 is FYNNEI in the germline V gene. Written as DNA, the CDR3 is TGTGCCAGCAGACCGACAGGGGGGAATCAGCCCCAGCATTTT. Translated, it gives CASRPTGGNQPQHF.

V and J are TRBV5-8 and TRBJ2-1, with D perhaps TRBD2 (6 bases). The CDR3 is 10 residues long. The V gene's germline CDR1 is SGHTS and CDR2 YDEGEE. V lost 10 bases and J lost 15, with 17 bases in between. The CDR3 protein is CACGVSFWFF. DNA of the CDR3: TGTGCCTGCGGGGTGAGTTTCTGGTTCTTC.

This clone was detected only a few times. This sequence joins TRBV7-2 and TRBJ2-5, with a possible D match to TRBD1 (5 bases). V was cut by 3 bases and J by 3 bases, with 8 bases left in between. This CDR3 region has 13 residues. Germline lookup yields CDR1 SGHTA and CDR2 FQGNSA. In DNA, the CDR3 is TGTGCCAGCAGCTTTGGGGCGAAAGAGACCCAGTACTTC. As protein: CASSFGAKETQYF.

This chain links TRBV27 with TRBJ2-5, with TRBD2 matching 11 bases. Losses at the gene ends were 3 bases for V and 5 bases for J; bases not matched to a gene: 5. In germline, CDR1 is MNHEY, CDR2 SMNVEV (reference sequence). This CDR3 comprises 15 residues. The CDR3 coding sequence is TGTGCCAGCAGTTTTACTAGCGGGGGTTACGAGACCCAGTACTTC. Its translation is CASSFTSGGYETQYF.

CDR3 sequence (DNA): TGCGCCAGCAGCCCAAAACCGGACAGTTTCCAAGAGACCCAGTACTTC. Translating it yields CASSPKPDSFQETQYF. The chain uses TRBV5-1 and TRBJ2-5; possible D gene TRBD1, 6 bases. Trimming pared 4 bases from V and 1 base from J, leaving 17 bases between. Germline V gene lookup returns CDR1 SGHRS and CDR2 YFSETQ. The CDR3 is made up of 16 amino acids.